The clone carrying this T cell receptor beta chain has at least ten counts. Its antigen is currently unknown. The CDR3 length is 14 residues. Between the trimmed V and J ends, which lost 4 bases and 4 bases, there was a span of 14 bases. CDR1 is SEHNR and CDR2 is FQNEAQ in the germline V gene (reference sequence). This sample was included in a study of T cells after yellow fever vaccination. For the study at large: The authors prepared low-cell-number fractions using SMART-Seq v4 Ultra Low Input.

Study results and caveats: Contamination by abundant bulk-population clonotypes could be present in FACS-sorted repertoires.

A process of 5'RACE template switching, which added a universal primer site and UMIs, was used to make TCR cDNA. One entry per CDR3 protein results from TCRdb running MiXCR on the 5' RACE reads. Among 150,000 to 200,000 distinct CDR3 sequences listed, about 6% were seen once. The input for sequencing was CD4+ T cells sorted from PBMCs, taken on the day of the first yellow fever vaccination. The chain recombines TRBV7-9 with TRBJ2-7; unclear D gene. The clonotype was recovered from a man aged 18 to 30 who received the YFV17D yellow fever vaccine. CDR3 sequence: CASSSQYGKYEQYF. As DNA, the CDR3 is TGTGCCAGCAGCTCTCAGTACGGAAAGTACGAGCAGTACTTC.